The rows below give T cell receptor beta chains drawn from one sample of a study of blood T cell repertoires in COVID-19. Here immunoSEQ multiplex PCR was the method, and the copy in TCRdb shows in-frame clones only, minus some. The sample holds 200,000 to 250,000 clones, roughly 90% seen once. The specimen sequenced was peripheral blood. All receptors derive from a man aged 55 to 69 who had recovered from COVID-19. Both conserved end residues are part of each CDR3. Fields, in order: V gene, D gene, clone size, J gene, CDR3 length, CDR3 protein, CDR3 DNA. The D gene is left open where the match is weak. For some rows the clone size is stated as once, few or many, or as a class when expanded; others skip it.

TRBV4-3	TRBD1	NA	TRBJ2-5	17	CASSPLSGRGLGETQYF	TGCGCCAGCAGCCCCCTATCGGGCAGGGGGCTTGGAGAGACCCAGTACTTC
TRBV7-3	NA	NA	TRBJ1-1	14	CASRYQALNTEAFF	TGTGCCAGCAGGTATCAGGCCCTGAACACTGAAGCTTTCTTT
TRBV9	TRBD2	NA	TRBJ2-3	18	CASSGAYREATGTDTQYF	TGTGCCAGCAGCGGGGCCTATCGGGAGGCCACCGGCACAGATACGCAGTATTTT
TRBV10-1	TRBD1	NA	TRBJ2-7	15	CASSEEGQGVYEQYF	TGCGCCAGCAGTGAGGAGGGACAGGGAGTCTACGAGCAGTACTTC
TRBV2	TRBD1	NA	TRBJ2-6	17	CASSDRMRGLGANVLTF	TGTGCCAGCAGTGACCGCATGAGGGGGCTTGGGGCCAACGTCCTGACTTTC
TRBV19	TRBD2	NA	TRBJ2-7	17	CASSIVPKTSGTYEQYF	TGTGCCAGTAGTATAGTACCGAAGACTAGCGGGACCTACGAGCAGTACTTC
TRBV30	NA	NA	TRBJ1-4	13	CAWSGGQREKLFF	TGTGCCTGGAGTGGAGGACAGCGGGAAAAACTGTTTTTT
TRBV30	NA	NA	TRBJ2-2	13	CAVRVQNTGELFF	TGTGCCGTCAGGGTCCAGAACACCGGGGAGCTGTTTTTT
TRBV15	TRBD2	NA	TRBJ2-7	13	CATSSKDGRLWYF	TGTGCCACCAGCAGCAAGGACGGGAGGTTGTGGTACTTC
TRBV18	NA	NA	TRBJ2-1	15	CASSPEQSSYNEQFF	TGTGCCAGCTCACCAGAACAGAGCTCCTACAATGAGCAGTTCTTC
TRBV9	NA	NA	TRBJ1-4	15	CASSVEGGLNEKLFF	TGTGCCAGCAGCGTAGAAGGGGGTTTGAATGAAAAACTGTTTTTT
TRBV11-2	NA	once	TRBJ1-2	13	CASSLDRNYGYTF	TGTGCCAGCAGCTTGGACAGAAACTATGGCTACACCTTC
TRBV5-1	TRBD1	NA	TRBJ2-2	17	CASSWGQGAPNTGELFF	TGCGCCAGCAGCTGGGGACAGGGGGCCCCGAACACCGGGGAGCTGTTTTTT
TRBV6-6	NA	few	TRBJ1-6	15	CASSYGRGINSPLHF	TGTGCCAGCAGTTACGGGAGAGGAATCAATTCACCCCTCCACTTT
TRBV7-9	TRBD1	NA	TRBJ2-3	16	CASSLRQGAVTDTQYF	TGTGCCAGCAGCTTACGGCAGGGGGCCGTCACAGATACGCAGTATTTT
TRBV5-1	NA	NA	TRBJ2-7	15	CASSLADALSYEQYF	TGCGCCAGCAGCTTAGCGGATGCACTCTCCTACGAGCAGTACTTC